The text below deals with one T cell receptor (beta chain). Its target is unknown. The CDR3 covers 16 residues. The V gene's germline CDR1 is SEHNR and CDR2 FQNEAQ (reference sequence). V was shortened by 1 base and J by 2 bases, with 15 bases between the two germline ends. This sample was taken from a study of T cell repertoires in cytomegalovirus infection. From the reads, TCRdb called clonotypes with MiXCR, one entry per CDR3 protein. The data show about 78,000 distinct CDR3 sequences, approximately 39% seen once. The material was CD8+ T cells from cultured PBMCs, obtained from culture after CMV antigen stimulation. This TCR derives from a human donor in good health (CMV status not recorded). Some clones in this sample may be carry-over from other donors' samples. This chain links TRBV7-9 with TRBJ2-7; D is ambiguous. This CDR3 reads CASSLDLAKRPYEQYF. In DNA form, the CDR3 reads TGTGCCAGCAGCTTAGATTTGGCCAAGAGACCCTACGAGCAGTACTTC.